This is a list of T cell receptor beta chains from one sample in a study of shared clonotypes between healthy human individuals. TCRdb keeps only in-frame clones here, not all; method: immunoSEQ multiplex PCR. This table has roughly 680,000 clones, approximately 72% appearing once. The specimen was memory CD4+ T cells sorted from blood. Receptors originate from a woman under 40 in good health. The CDR3 runs from the conserved cysteine through the conserved F or W. The D gene is left open where the match is weak.

v_call d_call cdr3_length cdr3_aa
TRBV6-1 TRBD2 15 CASSPRTSGEETQYF
TRBV19 TRBD1 14 CASSRGQGNQPQHF
TRBV7-8 - 15 CASSRTLDRKGGYTF
TRBV27 - 13 CASSLQYAETQYF
TRBV5-6 - 13 CASSFRVENEQYF
TRBV27 - 13 CASSLSLVNEQFF
TRBV5-1 - 14 CASRDSSTNYGYTF
TRBV28 TRBD2 12 CASSYSGREEYF
TRBV5-1 TRBD2 16 CASSLGLAGPYNEQFF
TRBV6-6 - 14 CASSPRQGGETQYF
TRBV18 TRBD1 15 CASSLRQGAYNEQFF
TRBV28 - 16 CASSTSSSTGPETQYF
TRBV21-1 - 14 CASSKKWGDYGYTF
TRBV7-9 - 13 CASSLSLAGELFF
TRBV18 - 15 CASSPPQGRTYEQYF
TRBV27 TRBD1 16 CASSRRSGQGTDTQYF
TRBV5-1 - 13 CASSYDGHYGYTF